Listed below are T cell receptor beta chains from one sample, sequenced in a study of T cell clonotyping in hematopoietic cell transplantation. Profiled with immunoSEQ multiplex PCR; TCRdb holds only in-frame clones, not every one. This table has about 27,000 clones, roughly 95% appearing once. Material: peripheral blood mononuclear cells. These receptor sequences come from a man between 45 and 60 years old in good health. Some clones in this sample may be carry-over from other donors' samples. Both conserved end residues are part of each CDR3. D genes are given only for firm matches. Not all rows give a size; the values are once, few, many and, for expanded clones, a class.

V gene: TRBV7-2
clone size: .
J gene: TRBJ1-1
D gene: .
CDR3 protein: CASSPGPSGNTEAFF
CDR3 DNA: TGTGCCAGCAGCCCTGGACCCAGTGGAAACACTGAAGCTTTCTTT

V gene: TRBV10-3
clone size: once
J gene: TRBJ1-1
D gene: TRBD1
CDR3 protein: CAISASGQGLSEAFF
CDR3 DNA: TGTGCCATCAGCGCCTCGGGACAGGGCCTTTCTGAAGCTTTCTTT

V gene: TRBV5-1
clone size: once
J gene: TRBJ2-2
D gene: .
CDR3 protein: CASSLDDSNTGELFF
CDR3 DNA: TGCGCCAGCAGCTTGGATGATTCGAACACCGGGGAGCTGTTTTTT

V gene: TRBV27
clone size: .
J gene: TRBJ2-7
D gene: .
CDR3 protein: CASSLSAGLDFSLEQYF
CDR3 DNA: TGTGCCAGCAGTTTATCTGCGGGACTCGATTTTTCTCTCGAGCAGTACTTC

V gene: TRBV7-9
clone size: .
J gene: TRBJ1-1
D gene: .
CDR3 protein: CASSPRFDTEAFF
CDR3 DNA: TGTGCCAGCAGCCCCAGATTTGACACTGAAGCTTTCTTT

V gene: TRBV9
clone size: .
J gene: TRBJ1-2
D gene: .
CDR3 protein: CASSANRVYGYTF
CDR3 DNA: TGTGCCAGCAGCGCGAACAGGGTATACGGCTACACCTTC

V gene: TRBV20-1
clone size: .
J gene: TRBJ1-2
D gene: .
CDR3 protein: CSSGSYTF
CDR3 DNA: TGCAGTTCGGGAAGCTACACCTTC

V gene: TRBV28
clone size: .
J gene: TRBJ1-5
D gene: TRBD1
CDR3 protein: CASSLWVGTGNQPQHF
CDR3 DNA: TGTGCCAGCAGTTTATGGGTTGGGACAGGCAATCAGCCCCAGCATTTT

V gene: TRBV10-1
clone size: .
J gene: TRBJ2-3
D gene: TRBD1
CDR3 protein: CASSWSGTGATTDTQYF
CDR3 DNA: TGCGCCAGCAGTTGGTCCGGGACAGGGGCAACCACAGATACGCAGTATTTT

V gene: TRBV4-2
clone size: once
J gene: TRBJ1-3
D gene: .
CDR3 protein: CASSQDGSGNTIYF
CDR3 DNA: TGTGCCAGCAGCCAAGACGGCTCTGGAAACACCATATATTTT

V gene: TRBV28
clone size: .
J gene: TRBJ2-1
D gene: .
CDR3 protein: CASSYVHEQFF
CDR3 DNA: TGTGCCAGCAGTTACGTACATGAGCAGTTCTTC

V gene: TRBV11-2
clone size: .
J gene: TRBJ2-2
D gene: TRBD2
CDR3 protein: CASSLVSGGVAHGELFF
CDR3 DNA: TGTGCCAGCAGCTTAGTTAGCGGGGGAGTGGCCCACGGGGAGCTGTTTTTT

V gene: TRBV19
clone size: .
J gene: TRBJ2-7
D gene: .
CDR3 protein: CASSSRDKPYEQYF
CDR3 DNA: TGTGCCAGTAGTTCCCGGGACAAACCTTACGAGCAGTACTTC

V gene: TRBV29-1
clone size: .
J gene: TRBJ2-3
D gene: .
CDR3 protein: CSVWGPTDTQYF
CDR3 DNA: TGCAGCGTTTGGGGTCCCACAGATACGCAGTATTTT

V gene: TRBV2
clone size: few
J gene: TRBJ1-3
D gene: .
CDR3 protein: CASSEFTGSIPSGNTIYF
CDR3 DNA: TGTGCCAGCAGTGAGTTTACAGGCTCAATCCCCTCTGGAAACACCATATATTTT

V gene: TRBV4-1
clone size: once
J gene: TRBJ1-1
D gene: .
CDR3 protein: CASSQKTDEAFF
CDR3 DNA: TGCGCCAGCAGCCAAAAGACGGATGAAGCTTTCTTT

V gene: TRBV4-1
clone size: .
J gene: TRBJ1-5
D gene: .
CDR3 protein: CASSQAFGGARQPQHF
CDR3 DNA: TGCGCCAGCAGCCAAGCGTTCGGAGGGGCGAGACAGCCCCAGCATTTT

V gene: TRBV2
clone size: .
J gene: TRBJ1-5
D gene: .
CDR3 protein: CASSVTGYDQPQHF
CDR3 DNA: TGTGCCAGCAGTGTCACAGGGTACGATCAGCCCCAGCATTTT

V gene: TRBV14
clone size: once
J gene: TRBJ2-3
D gene: TRBD1
CDR3 protein: CASSHQTGTDTQYF
CDR3 DNA: TGTGCCAGCAGCCACCAGACAGGGACAGATACGCAGTATTTT

V gene: TRBV11-1
clone size: .
J gene: TRBJ1-6
D gene: .
CDR3 protein: CASSLAAPNSPLHF
CDR3 DNA: TGTGCCAGCAGCTTAGCGGCCCCTAATTCACCCCTCCACTTT

V gene: TRBV6-5
clone size: .
J gene: TRBJ2-7
D gene: .
CDR3 protein: CASSYRASPYEQYF
CDR3 DNA: TGTGCCAGCAGTTACAGGGCTAGCCCCTACGAGCAGTACTTC

V gene: TRBV11-2
clone size: .
J gene: TRBJ2-1
D gene: TRBD1
CDR3 protein: CASRVRDRTNEQFF
CDR3 DNA: TGTGCCAGCAGGGTCCGGGACAGGACCAATGAGCAGTTCTTC

V gene: TRBV2
clone size: once
J gene: TRBJ1-4
D gene: .
CDR3 protein: CASSLTARGEKLFF
CDR3 DNA: TGTGCCAGCAGCTTAACTGCGAGGGGGGAAAAACTGTTTTTT

V gene: TRBV30
clone size: once
J gene: TRBJ1-5
D gene: TRBD1
CDR3 protein: CAWRGDSHNQPQHF
CDR3 DNA: TGTGCCTGGAGGGGGGACAGCCACAATCAGCCCCAGCATTTT

V gene: TRBV10-3
clone size: .
J gene: TRBJ1-1
D gene: TRBD1
CDR3 protein: CAISVTGASSEAFF
CDR3 DNA: TGTGCCATCAGTGTCACAGGGGCTTCTAGCGAAGCTTTCTTT

V gene: TRBV19
clone size: .
J gene: TRBJ2-7
D gene: .
CDR3 protein: CASSTFTWGGPGLYF
CDR3 DNA: TGTGCCAGTAGTACCTTTACCTGGGGGGGGCCGGGACTGTACTTC

V gene: TRBV30
clone size: .
J gene: TRBJ1-5
D gene: .
CDR3 protein: CAWSRVGAQPQHF
CDR3 DNA: TGTGCCTGGAGTAGGGTAGGTGCTCAGCCCCAGCATTTT

V gene: TRBV9
clone size: once
J gene: TRBJ1-3
D gene: .
CDR3 protein: CASTAGGSGNTIYF
CDR3 DNA: TGTGCCAGCACCGCCGGGGGCTCTGGAAACACCATATATTTT

V gene: TRBV27
clone size: .
J gene: TRBJ2-2
D gene: .
CDR3 protein: CASSLAGELFF
CDR3 DNA: TGTGCCAGCAGTTTAGCCGGGGAGCTGTTTTTT

V gene: TRBV30
clone size: once
J gene: TRBJ1-2
D gene: .
CDR3 protein: CAWSAQSPTRGYTF
CDR3 DNA: TGTGCCTGGAGTGCACAGTCCCCCACTCGAGGCTACACCTTC

V gene: TRBV28
clone size: .
J gene: TRBJ2-7
D gene: TRBD2
CDR3 protein: CASRLMTSGGYEQYF
CDR3 DNA: TGTGCCAGCAGGTTGATGACTAGCGGGGGCTACGAGCAGTACTTC

V gene: TRBV7-2
clone size: .
J gene: TRBJ1-1
D gene: .
CDR3 protein: CASSLRFQGTRTEAFF
CDR3 DNA: TGTGCCAGCAGCCTCCGGTTTCAGGGCACCCGGACTGAAGCTTTCTTT

V gene: TRBV6-5
clone size: .
J gene: TRBJ2-3
D gene: .
CDR3 protein: CASSYYTTSTDTQYF
CDR3 DNA: TGTGCCAGCAGTTACTACACAACTAGCACAGATACGCAGTATTTT

V gene: TRBV2
clone size: .
J gene: TRBJ1-1
D gene: .
CDR3 protein: CASVRDGLMNTEAFF
CDR3 DNA: TGTGCCAGCGTGCGGGACGGCCTTATGAACACTGAAGCTTTCTTT

V gene: TRBV9
clone size: .
J gene: TRBJ1-1
D gene: .
CDR3 protein: CASSVALVENAEAFF
CDR3 DNA: TGTGCCAGCAGCGTAGCCTTAGTGGAGAATGCTGAAGCTTTCTTT

V gene: TRBV7-9
clone size: .
J gene: TRBJ1-4
D gene: TRBD1
CDR3 protein: CASSLTETGVPKLFF
CDR3 DNA: TGTGCCAGCAGCTTAACCGAGACAGGGGTGCCAAAACTGTTTTTT

V gene: TRBV20-1
clone size: .
J gene: TRBJ1-2
D gene: .
CDR3 protein: CSARVLYGYTF
CDR3 DNA: TGCAGTGCTAGAGTCCTCTATGGCTACACCTTC

V gene: TRBV19
clone size: .
J gene: TRBJ1-3
D gene: .
CDR3 protein: CASSIASSPPGNTIYF
CDR3 DNA: TGTGCCAGTAGTATTGCGTCGTCCCCCCCTGGAAACACCATATATTTT

V gene: TRBV27
clone size: .
J gene: TRBJ1-6
D gene: .
CDR3 protein: CASTRSSSYNSPLHF
CDR3 DNA: TGTGCCAGCACTCGGTCGAGCTCCTATAATTCACCCCTCCACTTT

V gene: TRBV5-8
clone size: once
J gene: TRBJ2-3
D gene: .
CDR3 protein: CASSPRMDETDTQYF
CDR3 DNA: TGTGCCAGCAGCCCCCGTATGGACGAGACAGATACGCAGTATTTT

V gene: TRBV5-6
clone size: .
J gene: TRBJ1-6
D gene: .
CDR3 protein: CASSLRSNNSPLHF
CDR3 DNA: TGTGCCAGCAGCTTGCGGAGTAATAATTCACCCCTCCACTTT

V gene: TRBV7-2
clone size: .
J gene: TRBJ2-7
D gene: TRBD2
CDR3 protein: CASSLELGGGYEQYF
CDR3 DNA: TGTGCCAGCAGCTTAGAACTCGGGGGGGGGTACGAGCAGTACTTC

V gene: TRBV4-3
clone size: .
J gene: TRBJ1-2
D gene: .
CDR3 protein: CASSPYPGAGYTF
CDR3 DNA: TGCGCCAGCAGCCCGTACCCGGGGGCCGGCTACACCTTC

V gene: TRBV27
clone size: .
J gene: TRBJ1-6
D gene: .
CDR3 protein: CASRTAQGYSPLHF
CDR3 DNA: TGTGCCAGTAGGACAGCCCAAGGATATTCACCCCTCCACTTT

V gene: TRBV21-1
clone size: .
J gene: TRBJ1-2
D gene: .
CDR3 protein: CASSLITGYGGCGYTF
CDR3 DNA: TGTGCCAGCAGCCTCATAACAGGGTACGGGGGGTGTGGCTACACCTTC

V gene: TRBV7-9
clone size: .
J gene: TRBJ1-4
D gene: .
CDR3 protein: CASSRDATNEKLFF
CDR3 DNA: TGTGCCAGCAGCCGTGATGCAACTAATGAAAAACTGTTTTTT

V gene: TRBV15
clone size: .
J gene: TRBJ1-1
D gene: TRBD1
CDR3 protein: CATSRGQGGDGTEAFF
CDR3 DNA: TGTGCCACCAGCAGAGGCCAGGGGGGAGACGGCACTGAAGCTTTCTTT

V gene: TRBV30
clone size: .
J gene: TRBJ1-1
D gene: .
CDR3 protein: CAGARQLQGRAFF
CDR3 DNA: TGTGCCGGGGCTCGTCAGCTCCAAGGGCGGGCTTTCTTT

V gene: TRBV6-5
clone size: .
J gene: TRBJ2-7
D gene: .
CDR3 protein: CASSNPASYEQYF
CDR3 DNA: TGTGCCAGCAGTAACCCAGCCTCCTACGAGCAGTACTTC

V gene: TRBV7-3
clone size: .
J gene: TRBJ1-1
D gene: .
CDR3 protein: CASSSSRGGTEAFF
CDR3 DNA: TGTGCCAGCAGCTCCTCACGGGGGGGCACTGAAGCTTTCTTT